This paragraph covers one T cell receptor (beta chain) sequence. Antigen specificity is unknown. The immunoSEQ assay was v3. TCRdb's copy holds only in-frame clones and misses some; the assay was immunoSEQ multiplex PCR. The data show over 20,000 clones, with 55% to 75% seen just once and approximately 7% held by the top ten. Indicated time point: pre-treatment sample, taken before nivolumab and TIL therapy. Pleural nodules or supraclavicular lymph nodes made up most of the excised metastases sampled. Stage 4 NSCLC adults joined between October 2017 and 2020. These data come from a study of TIL therapy for anti-PD-1-resistant metastatic lung cancer. Study-wide background: Tumors had a median PD-L1 proportion score of about 6%. Half of patients were current or former smokers.

Points from the study as a whole: This highly selected cohort may not generalize to typical lung cancer patients.

The CDR3 is made up of 14 amino acids. CDR1 and CDR2 (germline): SGHTA, FQGNSA. Trimming removed 6 bases from V and 4 bases from J, with 12 bases in between. The source of this sequence is a person between 25 and 79 years old with non-small cell lung cancer. Specimen: tumor tissue, collected at baseline. The V and J genes are TRBV7-2 and TRBJ2-2; D assignment may be TRBD1 or TRBD2 (5 bases each). As DNA, the CDR3 is TGTGCCAGCAGTCGAGGGGTCGGCACCGGGGAGCTGTTTTTT. Protein: CASSRGVGTGELFF.